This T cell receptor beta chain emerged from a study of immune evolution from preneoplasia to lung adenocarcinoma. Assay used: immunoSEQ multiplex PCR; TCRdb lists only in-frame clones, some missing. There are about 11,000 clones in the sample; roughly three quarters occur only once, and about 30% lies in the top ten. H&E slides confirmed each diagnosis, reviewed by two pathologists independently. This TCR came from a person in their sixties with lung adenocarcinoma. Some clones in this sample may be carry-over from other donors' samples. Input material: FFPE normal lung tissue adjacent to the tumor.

The CDR3 is CASSQVAASSYEQYF. CDR3 DNA sequence: TGTGCCAGCAGCCAAGTAGCGGCAAGCTCCTACGAGCAGTACTTC. V usage is TRBV11-2 and J usage is TRBJ2-7; D is perhaps TRBD2 (6 bases). Between the trimmed V and J ends, which lost 5 bases and 0 bases, there was a span of 14 bases. The CDR3 spans 15 residues. Per germline, CDR1 SGHAT and CDR2 FQNNGV.